The present T cell receptor (beta chain) was sequenced within a study of T cells in tumors after PD-1 blockade. Study-level background: Some patients also took daily vismodegib 150 mg during anti-PD-1 treatment.

General study results and limits: Some novel exhausted tumor clones appeared in pre-treatment blood, suggesting peripheral recruitment.

As to this clone: Its specificity is unknown.

Using immunoSEQ multiplex PCR, the repertoire was profiled, and TCRdb retains in-frame clones only, with some absent. Here the sample spans around 49,000 clones, about 85% being singletons. Trimming cost V 0 bases and J 3 bases, with 9 bases left between them. Per germline, CDR1 SGHRS and CDR2 YFSETQ. This CDR3 is built from 14 residues. The V gene is TRBV5-1, the J gene TRBJ2-5; TRBD1 might be the D (6 bases). Here the sequenced sample was PBMCs, taken before anti-PD-1 treatment. The sequence was obtained from a human donor with basal cell carcinoma. CDR3 sequence: CASSLEGGKETQYF. CDR3 DNA: TGCGCCAGCAGCTTGGAAGGGGGTAAAGAGACCCAGTACTTC.